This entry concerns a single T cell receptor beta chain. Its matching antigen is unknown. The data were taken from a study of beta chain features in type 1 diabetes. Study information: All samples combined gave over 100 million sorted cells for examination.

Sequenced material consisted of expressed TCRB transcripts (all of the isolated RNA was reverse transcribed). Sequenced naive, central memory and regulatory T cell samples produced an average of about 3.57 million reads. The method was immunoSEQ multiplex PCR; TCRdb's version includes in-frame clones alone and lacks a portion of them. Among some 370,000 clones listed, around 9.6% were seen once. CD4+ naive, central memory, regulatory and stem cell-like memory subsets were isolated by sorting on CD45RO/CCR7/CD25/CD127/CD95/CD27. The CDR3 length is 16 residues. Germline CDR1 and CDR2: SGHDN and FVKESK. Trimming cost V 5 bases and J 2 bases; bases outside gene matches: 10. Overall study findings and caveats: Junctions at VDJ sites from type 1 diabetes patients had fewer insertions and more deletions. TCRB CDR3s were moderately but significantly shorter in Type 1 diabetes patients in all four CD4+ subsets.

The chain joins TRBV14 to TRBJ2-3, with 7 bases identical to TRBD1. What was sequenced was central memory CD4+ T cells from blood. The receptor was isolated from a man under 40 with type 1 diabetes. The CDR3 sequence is CASSDFRTGHTDTQYF. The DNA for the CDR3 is TGTGCCAGCAGCGATTTCCGGACAGGCCACACAGATACGCAGTATTTT.